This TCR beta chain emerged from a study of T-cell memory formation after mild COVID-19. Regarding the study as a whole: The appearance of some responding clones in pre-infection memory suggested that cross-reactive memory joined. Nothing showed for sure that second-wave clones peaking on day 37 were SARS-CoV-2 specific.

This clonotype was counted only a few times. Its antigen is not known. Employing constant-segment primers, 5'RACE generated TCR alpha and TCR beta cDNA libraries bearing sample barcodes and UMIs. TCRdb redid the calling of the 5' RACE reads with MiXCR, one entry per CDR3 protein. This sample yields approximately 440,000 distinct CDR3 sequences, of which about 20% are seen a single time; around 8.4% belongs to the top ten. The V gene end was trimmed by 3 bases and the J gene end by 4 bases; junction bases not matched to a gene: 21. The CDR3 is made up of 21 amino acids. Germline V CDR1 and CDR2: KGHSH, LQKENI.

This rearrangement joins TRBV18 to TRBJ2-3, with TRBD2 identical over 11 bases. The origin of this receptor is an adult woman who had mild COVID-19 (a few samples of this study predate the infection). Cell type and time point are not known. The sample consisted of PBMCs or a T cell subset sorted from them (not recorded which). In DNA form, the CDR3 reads TGTGCCAGCTCACCTGACCTATTGGGACTAGCGGCCAGAGGTAACGCAGATACGCAGTATTTT. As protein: CASSPDLLGLAARGNADTQYF.